This paragraph covers one TCR beta chain sequence. How the authors handled the data: Amplification of reference gene primers provided the estimated nucleated cell counts. Libraries were prepared by immunoSEQ multiplex PCR; TCRdb keeps only in-frame clonotypes and omits some of them. The V and J calls and clone size are taken from that table; D and trimming were inferred from the DNA. The top ten hold approximately 4% of the sample, which has under 350,000 clones, about 86% seen once. This sample is part of a study of blood T cell repertoires in COVID-19. Study context: Some COVID-19 samples were acute and others convalescent; all came from the United States, Italy and Spain. The cDNA or gDNA used as material had been derived from T cells, B-cell-depleted T cells, or PBMCs.

Germline CDR1 reads MRHNA; CDR2 reads SNTAGT. J gave up 5 bases and V 8 bases, and 10 bases lay outside the gene matches. This CDR3 contains 15 residues. Categorization into cohorts depended on clinical history that participants reported. The sequence was collected from a woman aged 40 to 49 with acute COVID-19. The sample taken for sequencing was PBMCs or T cells enriched from blood (not recorded which). The chain links TRBV6-4 to TRBJ2-5, with 11 nucleotides matching TRBD1. The CDR3 nucleotides are TGTGCCAGCCCCCCGGGACAGGGGGTTCGGGAGACCCAGTACTTC. It yields the protein CASPPGQGVRETQYF.